Listed here are 17 T cell receptor beta chains from one sample, sequenced in a study of radiation and T cells in renal cell carcinoma. Time point defined: baseline pretreatment blood. Treatment indicated: 15 Gy SBRT to primary tumor, nephrectomy 4 weeks later. The protocol was immunoSEQ multiplex PCR, while the TCRdb copy is restricted to in-frame clones and leaves out a portion. Of some 150,000 clones in the sample, 83% were seen once. Sequencing was performed on blood, taken from a patient whose treatment included radiotherapy and nephrectomy. These TCRs come from a woman aged 45-65 years with renal cell carcinoma.

The chain joins TRBV6-6 to TRBJ2-2; 7 bases match TRBD2. The germline gives CDR1 MNHNY, CDR2 SVGAGI (reference sequence). CDR3 length: 16 residues. V lost 7 bases and J lost 5; bases outside the gene matches: 13. CDR3 sequence reads: CASIPPGRVGTGELFF. Here the CDR3 DNA reads TGTGCCAGCATTCCCCCAGGGAGGGTAGGGACCGGGGAGCTGTTTTTT.

Worth noting for this clone: The junction departs from the called germline gene at one end, perhaps through a read error. The chain has TRBV7-9 and TRBJ1-4; no firm D call. The germline V gene has CDR1 SEHNR and CDR2 FQNEAQ (reference sequence). This CDR3 has 15 amino acids. CDR3 nucleotide sequence: TGTGCCAGCAGCCTAGCGGGCAGCACTAATGAAAAACTGTTTTTT. Amino acid sequence: CASSLAGSTNEKLFF.

V is TRBV5-1 and J is TRBJ1-2, with 10 bases lining up with TRBD1. With V trimmed by 3 bases and J by 3 bases, 8 bases remained unmatched. The CDR3 is 16 residues long. Germline CDR1 reads SGHRS; CDR2 reads YFSETQ. In DNA form, the CDR3 reads TGCGCCAGCAGCTCGGGACAGGGGAGGGTCCACTATGGCTACACCTTC. Translation gives CASSSGQGRVHYGYTF.

The chain combines TRBV25-1 with TRBJ1-5; D is undetermined. Trimming stripped 2 bases from V and 7 bases from J, with 12 bases between. The CDR3 consists of 14 residues. CDR1 is MGHDK and CDR2 is SYGVNS in the germline V gene. The CDR3 spells CASSEKGFYQPQHF. For the CDR3, the DNA is TGTGCCAGCAGTGAAAAGGGATTCTACCAGCCCCAGCATTTT.

V usage is TRBV7-2 and J usage is TRBJ2-1; D gene uncertain. CDR3 length: 14 residues. Germline loops: CDR1 SGHTA, CDR2 FQGNSA. Trimming stripped 9 bases from V and 6 bases from J, with 18 bases between. The chain's CDR3 is CASKTGFTGNEQFF. The CDR3 DNA is TGTGCCAGTAAGACCGGCTTCACGGGCAATGAGCAGTTCTTC.

This chain connects TRBV6-1 to TRBJ1-2, with D perhaps TRBD1 (6 bases). This CDR3 spans 15 amino acids. V was pared by 2 bases and J by 1 base, with 11 bases between. Germline loops: CDR1 MNHNS, CDR2 SASEGT. CDR3 nucleotides: TGTGCCAGCAGTGAAACGGACAGTAATAACTATGGCTACACCTTC. As protein: CASSETDSNNYGYTF.

The chain links TRBV13 to TRBJ2-7, with D tentatively TRBD2 (6 bases). The CDR3 consists of 13 residues. Germline CDR1 and CDR2: PRHDT and FYEKMQ (reference sequence). V was trimmed by 2 bases and J by 6 bases, leaving 11 bases between them. The CDR3 reads CASSLRGGGEQYF. DNA of the CDR3: TGTGCCAGCAGCTTAAGGGGAGGCGGCGAGCAGTACTTC.

CDR3 in DNA: TGTGCCAGCAGCTTTGGACAGGGGACTTCGTCAGCTTTCTTT. It specifies CASSFGQGTSSAFF. The chain carries TRBV5-5 and TRBJ1-1, with TRBD1 identical over 9 bases. V was clipped by 2 bases and J by 10 bases; unmatched bases: 9. The CDR3 has 14 amino acids. In germline, CDR1 is SGHKS, CDR2 YYEKEE (reference sequence).

This chain links TRBV28 with TRBJ1-1; D not resolved. V dropped 8 bases and J dropped 4 bases, with 14 bases sitting between them. There are 13 residues in the CDR3. Germline-derived CDR1 and CDR2 are MDHEN and SYDVKM. CDR3 sequence: CASSTRGSTEAFF. CDR3 in DNA: TGTGCCAGCTCCACTCGGGGAAGCACTGAAGCTTTCTTT. The entire variable domain, with the rest obtained from reference TRBV28 and TRBJ1-1, is as follows: DVKVTQSSRYLVKRTGEKVFLECVQDMDHENMFWYRQDPGLGLRLIYFSYDVKMKEKGDIPEGYSVSREKKERFSLILESASTNQTSMYLCASSTRGSTEAFFGQGTRLTVV.

The chain joins TRBV30 to TRBJ1-2; a possible D gene is TRBD1 (6 bases). The CDR3 covers 12 residues. The germline V gene encodes CDR1 GTSNPN and CDR2 SVGIG (reference sequence). V was pared by 1 base and J by 4 bases, with 7 bases between. The CDR3 bases are TGTGCCTGGAGTGCGACAGGCTATGGCTACACCTTC. Translated: CAWSATGYGYTF.

The rearrangement uses TRBV28 and TRBJ1-5; D is uncertain. The CDR3 has 12 residues. Germline values: CDR1 MDHEN, CDR2 SYDVKM. The ends were cut back, 3 bases at V and 12 bases at J, with 12 bases in the middle. For the CDR3, the DNA is TGTGCCAGCAGTTTCGCGACTAGACGCCAGCATTTT. Amino acids: CASSFATRRQHF.

This rearrangement joins TRBV6-6 to TRBJ2-7; no clear D gene. CDR3 length: 13 amino acids. Germline V CDR1 and CDR2: MNHNY, SVGAGI (reference sequence). The V and J ends lost 0 bases and 7 bases respectively, with 10 bases between them. As DNA, the CDR3 is TGTGCCAGCAGTTACTCCCTATCGGAGGAGCAGTACTTC. It specifies CASSYSLSEEQYF.

This clone appeared a single time. The V call is TRBV19, the J call TRBJ1-2; D not resolved. V was trimmed by 5 bases and J by 3 bases, leaving 13 bases between them. Germline V gene data show CDR1 as LNHDA and CDR2 as SQIVND (reference sequence). This CDR3 region has 14 residues. The CDR3 reads CASSAHSLDYGYTF. The CDR3 DNA reads as TGTGCCAGTAGTGCACACTCTTTAGACTATGGCTACACCTTC.

The chain combines TRBV2 with TRBJ1-5; D uncertain. CDR3 length: 15 amino acids. V was clipped by 0 bases and J by 9 bases, with 15 bases between them. Per germline, CDR1 SNHLY and CDR2 FYNNEI. The CDR3 DNA reads as TGTGCCAGCAGTGAAGCGGGGTCGGGAGGTGGGCCCCAGCATTTT. Amino acid sequence: CASSEAGSGGGPQHF.

J is TRBJ2-7 and V is TRBV7-9; tentatively, D is TRBD1 (6 bases). The germline V and J ends were trimmed by 7 bases and 4 bases, with 26 bases remaining between them. Per germline, CDR1 SEHNR and CDR2 FQNEAQ (reference sequence). The CDR3 covers 17 residues. In DNA, the CDR3 is TGTGCCAGCAACACCGGCAGGGCGGACAGCGAGGGGTACGAGCAGTACTTC. Translation: CASNTGRADSEGYEQYF.

This chain uses TRBV7-2 with TRBJ2-1; D is undetermined. The CDR3 consists of 14 residues. The germline V gene encodes CDR1 SGHTA and CDR2 FQGNSA. The ends were cut back, 1 base at V and 6 bases at J, with 10 bases in the middle. CDR3 in DNA: TGTGCCAGCAGCTTAGAGCGAGACTCCAATGAGCAGTTCTTC. This sequence encodes CASSLERDSNEQFF.

This chain connects TRBV25-1 to TRBJ1-2, with 11 bases lining up with TRBD1. Per the germline V gene, CDR1 is MGHDK and CDR2 is SYGVNS. The CDR3 is made up of 12 amino acids. J was trimmed by 7 bases and V by 8 bases; bases with no gene match: 3. The CDR3 nucleotides are TGTGCCAGCGGACAGGGGGCGGGTGGCTACACCTTC. This translates into CASGQGAGGYTF.